The rows below give T cell receptor beta chains drawn from one sample of a study of blood T cell repertoires in COVID-19. Libraries were prepared by immunoSEQ multiplex PCR; TCRdb keeps only in-frame clonotypes and omits some of them. The sample lists approximately 45,000 clones; more than 75% were seen once. Sequenced material: peripheral blood. Receptor source: a human donor in a cohort sampled during active COVID-19. The CDR3 runs from the conserved cysteine through the conserved F or W. A D gene is named only where the DNA matches it firmly. Only some rows state a clone size, as once, few, many or a class for expanded clones.

d_gene	v_gene	abundance	j_gene	CDR3aa	CDR3nt
NA	TRBV28	few	TRBJ1-4	CASSAAGNRGEKLFF	TGTGCCAGCAGTGCTGCCGGTAACCGGGGTGAAAAACTGTTTTTT
NA	TRBV14	NA	TRBJ2-5	CASSQRRSGSGTQYF	TGTGCCAGCAGCCAAAGACGGTCCGGTTCGGGGACCCAGTACTTC
NA	TRBV3-1/TRBV3-2	NA	TRBJ1-2	CASSQAGGRDGYTF	TGTGCCAGCAGCCAAGCCGGGGGGAGGGATGGCTACACCTTC
TRBD2	TRBV2	NA	TRBJ2-1	CASSEDIGLAGNEQFF	TGTGCCAGCAGTGAAGATATAGGACTAGCAGGCAATGAGCAGTTCTTC
TRBD1	TRBV15	NA	TRBJ2-7	CATSRAGTGAYEQYF	TGTGCCACCAGCAGAGCCGGGACAGGGGCCTACGAGCAGTACTTC
NA	TRBV30	NA	TRBJ2-7	CAWRAAAFGEQYF	TGTGCCTGGAGAGCGGCGGCCTTCGGGGAGCAGTACTTC
TRBD2	TRBV7-7	NA	TRBJ2-3	CASSTGLAGITDTQYF	TGTGCCAGCAGCACCGGACTAGCGGGAATCACAGATACGCAGTATTTT
TRBD2	TRBV5-4	NA	TRBJ2-3	CASSPGLAGTDTQYF	TGTGCCAGCAGCCCAGGACTAGCGGGCACAGATACGCAGTATTTT
NA	TRBV24-1	NA	TRBJ2-3	CATSDLSAGDGDTQYF	TGTGCCACCAGTGATTTATCGGCAGGGGATGGAGATACGCAGTATTTT
NA	TRBV4-1	NA	TRBJ1-4	CASSLERANEKLFF	TGCGCCAGCAGTTTGGAGCGCGCTAATGAAAAACTGTTTTTT
NA	TRBV10-3	once	TRBJ2-7	CAISEPLGSHEQYF	TGTGCCATCAGTGAACCTCTCGGGAGTCACGAGCAGTACTTC
NA	TRBV7-6	NA	TRBJ2-1	CASSLARDEQFF	TGTGCCAGCAGCTTAGCCAGGGATGAGCAGTTCTTC
TRBD1	TRBV30	NA	TRBJ2-1	CAWTESGTGGHNEQFF	TGTGCCTGGACCGAGAGTGGGACAGGGGGACACAATGAGCAGTTCTTC
TRBD1	TRBV2	NA	TRBJ2-4	CASSADRGPGIQYF	TGTGCCAGCAGTGCAGACAGGGGGCCCGGCATTCAGTACTTC
NA	TRBV30	NA	TRBJ1-1	CAWSVSGRTEAFF	TGTGCCTGGAGTGTAAGCGGGAGGACTGAAGCTTTCTTT
NA	TRBV6-5	NA	TRBJ2-7	CASSYGTAPHEQYF	TGTGCCAGCAGTTACGGGACTGCCCCCCACGAGCAGTACTTC
NA	TRBV5-1	NA	TRBJ2-3	CASSPVGGASTDTQYF	TGCGCCAGCAGCCCCGTGGGGGGAGCTAGCACAGATACGCAGTATTTT
TRBD1	TRBV28	NA	TRBJ1-5	CASSLGDRGWAISQPQHF	TGTGCCAGCAGTTTAGGGGACAGGGGGTGGGCAATTTCTCAGCCCCAGCATTTT
TRBD1	TRBV7-2	NA	TRBJ1-2	CASSLDPQGAMVYGYTF	TGTGCCAGCAGCTTAGATCCACAGGGGGCTATGGTCTATGGCTACACCTTC
TRBD1	TRBV7-2	few	TRBJ2-1	CASSSGQGPDKFF	TGTGCCAGCAGCTCGGGACAGGGACCGGATAAGTTCTTC
NA	TRBV10-3	NA	TRBJ2-3	CAIMWGGGGTDTQYF	TGTGCCATCATGTGGGGGGGCGGCGGCACAGATACGCAGTATTTT
NA	TRBV11-1	NA	TRBJ2-5	CASSSDLLWETQYF	TGTGCCAGCAGCTCCGACTTACTGTGGGAGACCCAGTACTTC
TRBD1	TRBV18	NA	TRBJ1-1	CASSPGGTGRNTEAFF	TGTGCCAGCTCACCAGGGGGGACAGGGAGGAACACTGAAGCTTTCTTT
NA	TRBV4-2	NA	TRBJ2-7	CASSPEGSTVYEQYF	TGTGCCAGCAGCCCCGAAGGTAGCACGGTTTACGAGCAGTACTTC
TRBD2	TRBV5-1	NA	TRBJ2-7	CARSLGGGRTPGTPYYEQYF	TGCGCCCGCAGCTTGGGGGGGGGACGCACGCCGGGAACACCCTACTACGAGCAGTACTTC
NA	TRBV9	NA	TRBJ2-5	CASSVAGDQETQYF	TGTGCCAGCAGCGTAGCGGGGGACCAAGAGACCCAGTACTTC
TRBD2	TRBV4-3	NA	TRBJ2-2	CASSLRTSGNTGELFF	TGCGCCAGCAGCCTTCGGACTAGCGGAAACACCGGGGAGCTGTTTTTT
TRBD1	TRBV27	NA	TRBJ2-3	CASSIRGPSTDTQYF	TGTGCCAGCAGTATCAGGGGGCCAAGCACAGATACGCAGTATTTT
NA	TRBV20-1	NA	TRBJ1-5	CSASSSRDTEPQHF	TGCAGTGCTAGTTCATCCCGGGATACGGAGCCCCAGCATTTT
TRBD2	TRBV19	NA	TRBJ2-5	CASSRLAGGLETQYF	TGTGCCAGTAGTAGACTAGCGGGAGGGCTGGAGACCCAGTACTTC
TRBD1	TRBV5-1	NA	TRBJ1-1	CASSTFGQGTEAFF	TGCGCCAGCAGCACCTTCGGACAGGGCACTGAAGCTTTCTTT
NA	TRBV6-5	NA	TRBJ2-1	CVSTGVLHEQFF	TGTGTCAGCACCGGAGTATTGCATGAGCAGTTCTTC
NA	TRBV27	NA	TRBJ2-2	CASSLSPGRLTNTGELFF	TGTGCCAGCAGTTTATCCCCCGGGCGACTAACGAACACCGGGGAGCTGTTTTTT
NA	TRBV2	NA	TRBJ1-1	CASSPQGGDTEAFF	TGTGCCAGCAGTCCCCAAGGGGGTGACACTGAAGCTTTCTTT
TRBD2	TRBV30	NA	TRBJ2-1	CAWRGLAGGRTYFNEQFF	TGTGCCTGGAGAGGACTAGCGGGAGGCCGGACGTACTTCAATGAGCAGTTCTTC
TRBD2	TRBV4-1	NA	TRBJ2-5	CASSPGTSGQETQYF	TGCGCCAGCAGCCCTGGGACTAGCGGACAAGAGACCCAGTACTTC
NA	TRBV5-8	NA	TRBJ1-2	CASSPTLSQRFYGYTF	TGTGCCAGCAGCCCGACTTTATCACAACGCTTCTATGGCTACACCTTC
TRBD2	TRBV10-3	once	TRBJ2-3	CAIGLAGTSTDTQYF	TGTGCCATCGGACTAGCGGGAACTAGCACAGATACGCAGTATTTT
TRBD1	TRBV11-1	NA	TRBJ2-1	CASSVDRGLGNEQFF	TGTGCCAGCAGCGTGGACAGGGGGCTCGGGAATGAGCAGTTCTTC
NA	TRBV5-6	NA	TRBJ2-1	CASSLDVGAFYNEQFF	TGTGCCAGCAGCTTGGATGTGGGGGCATTTTACAATGAGCAGTTCTTC
TRBD2	TRBV6-5	NA	TRBJ2-3	CASNKAGGPGDTQYF	TGTGCCAGCAACAAAGCGGGAGGGCCGGGAGATACGCAGTATTTT
NA	TRBV29-1	NA	TRBJ2-1	CSVEIRVQFF	TGCAGCGTTGAGATCCGAGTGCAGTTCTTC
NA	TRBV7-3	NA	TRBJ2-2	CASSLTHGELFF	TGTGCCAGCAGCTTAACACACGGGGAGCTGTTTTTT
TRBD2	TRBV7-3	NA	TRBJ2-1	CASSLTAGDNEQFF	TGTGCCAGCAGCTTAACTGCGGGAGACAATGAGCAGTTCTTC
TRBD1	TRBV12-3/TRBV12-4	once	TRBJ2-7	CASRGTARYEQYF	TGTGCCAGCAGAGGGACAGCTCGCTACGAGCAGTACTTC
TRBD1	TRBV19	NA	TRBJ2-1	CASSNTGADNEQFF	TGTGCCAGTAGTAACACAGGGGCTGACAATGAGCAGTTCTTC
NA	TRBV19	once	TRBJ2-7	CASSWRGSYEQYF	TGTGCCAGTAGTTGGCGGGGTTCCTACGAGCAGTACTTC
TRBD1	TRBV10-2	NA	TRBJ1-5	CASRGTGGHNQPQHF	TGCGCCAGCAGAGGGACAGGGGGCCACAATCAGCCCCAGCATTTT
NA	TRBV7-9	NA	TRBJ1-4	CASRRTANEKLFF	TGTGCCAGCAGACGGACAGCTAATGAAAAACTGTTTTTT
TRBD1	TRBV30	NA	TRBJ2-1	CAWSAGQGAFNEQFF	TGTGCCTGGAGTGCGGGACAGGGGGCTTTCAATGAGCAGTTCTTC
NA	TRBV28	NA	TRBJ2-4	CASSSTRGVAKNIQYF	TGTGCCAGCAGTTCGACCCGAGGAGTAGCCAAAAACATTCAGTACTTC
TRBD2	TRBV9	once	TRBJ2-1	CASSVVLAGVNEQFF	TGTGCCAGCAGCGTAGTACTAGCGGGAGTTAATGAGCAGTTCTTC
TRBD2	TRBV28	NA	TRBJ2-1	CASSDPSGGRADEQFF	TGTGCCAGCAGTGACCCCAGTGGCGGGAGGGCCGATGAGCAGTTCTTC
TRBD1	TRBV24-1	NA	TRBJ2-4	CATSVGTGGGKNIQYF	TGTGCCACCAGTGTCGGGACAGGGGGGGGCAAAAACATTCAGTACTTC
NA	TRBV18	NA	TRBJ1-2	CASSPSAGANYGYTF	TGTGCCAGCTCACCAAGCGCGGGAGCTAACTATGGCTACACCTTC
TRBD1	TRBV19	NA	TRBJ1-1	CASSILRTGGTEAFF	TGTGCCAGTAGTATACTTAGGACAGGGGGCACTGAAGCTTTCTTT
TRBD2	TRBV5-1	NA	TRBJ2-5	CASSPGTSGSPETQYF	TGCGCCAGCAGCCCAGGGACTAGCGGGAGTCCTGAGACCCAGTACTTC
NA	TRBV13	once	TRBJ2-3	CASSSSRLRLTDTQYF	TGTGCCAGCAGCTCGTCTCGGTTGCGACTCACAGATACGCAGTATTTT
TRBD2	TRBV7-2	NA	TRBJ2-5	CASSPQAGGQETQYF	TGTGCCAGCAGCCCCCAAGCGGGAGGGCAAGAGACCCAGTACTTC
NA	TRBV15	NA	TRBJ2-3	CATSNQIGFPDTQYF	TGTGCCACCAGCAATCAAATCGGGTTCCCAGATACGCAGTATTTT